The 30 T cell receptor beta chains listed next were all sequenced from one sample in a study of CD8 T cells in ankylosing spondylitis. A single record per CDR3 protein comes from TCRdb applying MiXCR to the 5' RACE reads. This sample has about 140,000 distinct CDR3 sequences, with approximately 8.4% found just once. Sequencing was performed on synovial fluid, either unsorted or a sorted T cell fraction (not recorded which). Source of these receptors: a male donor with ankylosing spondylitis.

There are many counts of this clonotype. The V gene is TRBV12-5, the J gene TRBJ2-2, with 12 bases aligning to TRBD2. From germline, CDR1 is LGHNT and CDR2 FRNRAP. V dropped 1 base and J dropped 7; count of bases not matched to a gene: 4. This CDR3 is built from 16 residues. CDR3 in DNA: TGTGCTAGTGGTTTGGGACTAGCGGGAGTGGACGGGGAGCTGTTTTTT. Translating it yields CASGLGLAGVDGELFF.

The CDR3 bases are TGCGCCAGCAGCCTTCTCGGGGGACGGAACACTGAAGCTTTCTTT. Protein sequence: CASSLLGGRNTEAFF. The rearrangement joins TRBV5-1 to TRBJ1-1; perhaps TRBD1 as D (5 bases). Germline values: CDR1 SGHRS, CDR2 YFSETQ. V was pared by 4 bases and J by 1 base, with 14 bases between. This CDR3 has 15 residues.

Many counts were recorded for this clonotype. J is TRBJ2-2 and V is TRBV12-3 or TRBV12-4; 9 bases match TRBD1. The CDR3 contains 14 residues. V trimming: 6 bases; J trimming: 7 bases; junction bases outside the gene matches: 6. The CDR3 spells CASSSGTGHGELFF. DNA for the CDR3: TGTGCCAGCAGCTCCGGGACAGGGCACGGGGAGCTGTTTTTT.

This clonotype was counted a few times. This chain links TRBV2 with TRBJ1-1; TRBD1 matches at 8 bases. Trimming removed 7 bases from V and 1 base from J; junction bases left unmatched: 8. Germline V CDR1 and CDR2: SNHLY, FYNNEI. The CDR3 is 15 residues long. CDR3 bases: TGTGCCAGCACGGCAACACAGGGGGGGAACACTGAAGCTTTCTTT. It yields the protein CASTATQGGNTEAFF.

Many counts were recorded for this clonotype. CDR3 in DNA: TGTGCCAGCAGTCGGACAGACTATGGCTACACCTTC. Residues: CASSRTDYGYTF. The chain joins TRBV2 to TRBJ1-2; possibly TRBD1 for D (6 bases). This CDR3 contains 12 residues. The V end was cut by 5 bases, the J end by 3 bases, with 7 bases between. From germline, CDR1 is SNHLY and CDR2 FYNNEI.

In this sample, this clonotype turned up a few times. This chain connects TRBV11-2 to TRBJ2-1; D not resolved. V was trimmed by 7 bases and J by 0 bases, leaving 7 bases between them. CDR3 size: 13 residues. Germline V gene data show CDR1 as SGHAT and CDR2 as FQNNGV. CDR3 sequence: CASTPSSYNEQFF. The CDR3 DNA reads TGTGCCAGCACACCAAGCTCCTACAATGAGCAGTTCTTC.

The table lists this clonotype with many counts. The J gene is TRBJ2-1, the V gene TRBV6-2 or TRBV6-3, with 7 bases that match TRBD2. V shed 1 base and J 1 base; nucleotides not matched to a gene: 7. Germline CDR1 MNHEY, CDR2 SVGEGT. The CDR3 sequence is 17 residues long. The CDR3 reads CASSYWAGDSSYNEQFF. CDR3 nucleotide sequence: TGTGCCAGCAGTTACTGGGCGGGAGATTCTTCCTACAATGAGCAGTTCTTC.

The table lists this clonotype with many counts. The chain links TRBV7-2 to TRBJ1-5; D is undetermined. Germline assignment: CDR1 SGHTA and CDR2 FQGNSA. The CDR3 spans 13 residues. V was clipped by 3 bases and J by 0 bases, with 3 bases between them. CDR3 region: CASSLDSNQPQHF. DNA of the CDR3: TGTGCCAGCAGCTTGGATAGCAATCAGCCCCAGCATTTT. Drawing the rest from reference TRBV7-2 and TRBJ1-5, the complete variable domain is GAGVSQSPSNKVTEKGKDVELRCDPISGHTALYWYRQSLGQGLEFLIYFQGNSAPDKSGLPSDRFSAERTGGSVSTLTIQRTQQEDSAVYLCASSLDSNQPQHFGDGTRLSIL.

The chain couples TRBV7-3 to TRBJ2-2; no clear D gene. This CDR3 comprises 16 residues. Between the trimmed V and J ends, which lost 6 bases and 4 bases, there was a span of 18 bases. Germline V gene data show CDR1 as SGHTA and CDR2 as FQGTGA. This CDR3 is CASSPHGGISTGELFF. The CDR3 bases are TGTGCCAGCAGTCCCCACGGTGGTATCTCCACCGGGGAGCTGTTTTTT.

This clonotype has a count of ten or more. CDR3 DNA: TGCGCCAGCAGTTTACAGAATGTTAACTATGGCTACACCTTC. Its protein is CASSLQNVNYGYTF. This chain links TRBV4-1 with TRBJ1-2; D gene unclear. Trimming pared 6 bases from V and 1 base from J, leaving 12 bases between. The V gene's germline CDR1 is MGHRA and CDR2 YSYEKL. This CDR3 spans 14 amino acids.

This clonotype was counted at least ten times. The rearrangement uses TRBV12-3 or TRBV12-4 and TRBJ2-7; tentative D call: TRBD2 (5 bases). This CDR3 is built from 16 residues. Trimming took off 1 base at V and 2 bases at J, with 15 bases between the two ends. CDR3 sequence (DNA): TGTGCCAGCAGTTTAGGGCTAGCAGCATCAGCCTACGAGCAGTACTTC. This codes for CASSLGLAASAYEQYF.

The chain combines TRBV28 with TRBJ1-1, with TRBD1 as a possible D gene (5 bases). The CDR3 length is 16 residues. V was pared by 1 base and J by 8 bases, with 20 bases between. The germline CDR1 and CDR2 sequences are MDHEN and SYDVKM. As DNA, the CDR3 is TGTGCCAGCAGTTTATCGGGGCTGGGCTATATTTCGGAAGCTTTCTTT. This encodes CASSLSGLGYISEAFF.

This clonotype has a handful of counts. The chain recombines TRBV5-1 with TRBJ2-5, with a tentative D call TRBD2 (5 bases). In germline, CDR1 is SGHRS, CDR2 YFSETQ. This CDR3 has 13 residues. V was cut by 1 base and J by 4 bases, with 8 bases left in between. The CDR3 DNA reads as TGCGCCAGCAGCTTGATGAGGGTAGAGACCCAGTACTTC. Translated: CASSLMRVETQYF.

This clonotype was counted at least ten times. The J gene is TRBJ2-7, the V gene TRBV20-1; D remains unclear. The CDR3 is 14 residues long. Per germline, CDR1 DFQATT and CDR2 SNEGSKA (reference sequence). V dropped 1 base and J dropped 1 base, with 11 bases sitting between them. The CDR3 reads CSARVDGWSYEQYF. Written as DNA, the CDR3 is TGCAGTGCTAGAGTTGATGGGTGGTCCTACGAGCAGTACTTC.

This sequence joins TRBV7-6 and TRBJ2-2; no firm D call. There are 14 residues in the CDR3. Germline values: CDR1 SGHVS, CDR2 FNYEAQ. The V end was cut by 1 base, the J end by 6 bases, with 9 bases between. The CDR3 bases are TGTGCCAGCAGCTTAGAAATGTGGGCCGGGGAGCTGTTTTTT. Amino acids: CASSLEMWAGELFF.

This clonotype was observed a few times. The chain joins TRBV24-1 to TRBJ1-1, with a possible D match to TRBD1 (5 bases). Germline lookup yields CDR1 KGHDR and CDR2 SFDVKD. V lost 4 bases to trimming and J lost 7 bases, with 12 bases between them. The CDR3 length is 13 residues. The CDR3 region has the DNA TGTGCCACCAGTGACCATGACAGCGTTGAAGCTTTCTTT. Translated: CATSDHDSVEAFF.

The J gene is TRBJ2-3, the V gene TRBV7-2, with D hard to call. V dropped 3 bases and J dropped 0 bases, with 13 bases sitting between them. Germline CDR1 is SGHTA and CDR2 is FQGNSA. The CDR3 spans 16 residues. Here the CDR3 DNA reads TGTGCCAGCAGCTTGACTTCCAACCCGAGCACAGATACGCAGTATTTT. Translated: CASSLTSNPSTDTQYF.

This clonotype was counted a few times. The chain's CDR3 is CASSQLVTGELFF. For the CDR3, the DNA is TGTGCCAGCAGTCAGCTCGTCACCGGGGAGCTGTTTTTT. This chain uses TRBV6-6 with TRBJ2-2, with D uncertain. CDR3 length: 13 amino acids. Trimming shortened V by 5 bases and J by 4 bases, and 8 bases separated the two germline ends. Germline V lookup: CDR1 MNHNY, CDR2 SVGAGI (reference sequence).

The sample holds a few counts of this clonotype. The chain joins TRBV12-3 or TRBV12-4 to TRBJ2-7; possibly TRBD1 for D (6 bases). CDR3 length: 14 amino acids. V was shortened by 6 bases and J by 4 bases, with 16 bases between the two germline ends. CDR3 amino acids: CASRYAGTTYEQYF. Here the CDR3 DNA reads TGTGCCAGCAGGTATGCCGGGACAACTTACGAGCAGTACTTC.

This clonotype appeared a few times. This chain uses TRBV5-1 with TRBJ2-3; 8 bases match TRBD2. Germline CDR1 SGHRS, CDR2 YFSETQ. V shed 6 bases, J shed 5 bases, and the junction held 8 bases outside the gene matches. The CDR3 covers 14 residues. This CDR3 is CASTRGSGGDTQYF. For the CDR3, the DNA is TGCGCCAGCACCCGGGGGAGCGGGGGAGATACGCAGTATTTT.

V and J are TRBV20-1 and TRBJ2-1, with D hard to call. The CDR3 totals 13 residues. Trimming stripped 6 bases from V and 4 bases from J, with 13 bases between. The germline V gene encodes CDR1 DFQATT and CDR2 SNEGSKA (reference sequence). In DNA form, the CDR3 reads TGCAGTGCCCACTCCCCCGTTTACAATGAGCAGTTCTTC. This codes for CSAHSPVYNEQFF.

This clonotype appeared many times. The CDR3 is CARTGTTTYEQYF. The CDR3 region has the DNA TGTGCCAGGACCGGGACTACCACCTACGAGCAGTACTTC. The chain carries TRBV2 and TRBJ2-7, with 7 bases matching TRBD2. CDR1 SNHLY and CDR2 FYNNEI come from the germline V gene. V gave up 9 bases and J gave up 2 bases; unmatched junction bases: 7. This CDR3 is built from 13 residues. Full variable domain (remainder filled in from reference TRBV2 and TRBJ2-7): EPEVTQTPSHQVTQMGQEVILRCVPISNHLYFYWYRQILGQKVEFLVSFYNNEISEKSEIFDDQFSVERPDGSNFTLKIRSTKLEDSAMYFCARTGTTTYEQYFGPGTRLTVT.

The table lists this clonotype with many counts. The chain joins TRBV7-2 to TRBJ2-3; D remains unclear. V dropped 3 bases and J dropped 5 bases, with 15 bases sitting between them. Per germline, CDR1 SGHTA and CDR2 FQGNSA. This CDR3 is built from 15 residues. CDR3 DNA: TGTGCCAGCAGCTTGATCACGCCAGCTGGAGATACGCAGTATTTT. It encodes CASSLITPAGDTQYF.

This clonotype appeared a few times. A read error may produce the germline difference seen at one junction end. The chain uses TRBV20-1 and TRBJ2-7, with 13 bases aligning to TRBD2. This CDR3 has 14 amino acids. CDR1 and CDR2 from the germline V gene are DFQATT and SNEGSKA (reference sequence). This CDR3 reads CSAKPGLAGALSNF. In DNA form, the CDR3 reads TGCAGTGCGAAGCCAGGACTAGCGGGAGCTCTTTCGAACTTC.

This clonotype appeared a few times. The CDR3 bases are TGTGCCATCAGTCGACCGGGACAGGGGGCGCCGAACACTGAAGCTTTCTTT. Translation gives CAISRPGQGAPNTEAFF. The chain has TRBV10-3 and TRBJ1-1; TRBD1 matches 12 bases. Germline assignment: CDR1 ENHRY and CDR2 SYGVKD. This CDR3 region has 17 residues. V trimming: 5 bases; J trimming: 1 base; junction bases outside the gene matches: 8.

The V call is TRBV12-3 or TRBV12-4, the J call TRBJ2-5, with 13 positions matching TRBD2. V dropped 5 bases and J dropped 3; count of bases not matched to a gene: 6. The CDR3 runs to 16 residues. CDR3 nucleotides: TGTGCCAGCAGTCCTGGGACTAGCGGGGTGGAAGAGACCCAGTACTTC. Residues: CASSPGTSGVEETQYF.

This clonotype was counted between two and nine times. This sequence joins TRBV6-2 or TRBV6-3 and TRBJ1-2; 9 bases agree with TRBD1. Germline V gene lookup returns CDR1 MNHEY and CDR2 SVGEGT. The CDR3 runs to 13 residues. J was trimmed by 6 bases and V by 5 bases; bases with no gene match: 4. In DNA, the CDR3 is TGTGCCAGCAGTCGGACAGGGGTCCATGGCTACACCTTC. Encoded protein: CASSRTGVHGYTF.

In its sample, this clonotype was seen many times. The CDR3, as DNA: TGCGCCAGCAGCCAAAAGGCGTCCGGGACAGGACTACAAGAGACCCAGTACTTC. It encodes CASSQKASGTGLQETQYF. The genes are TRBV4-1 and TRBJ2-5, with TRBD1 matching 8 bases. Looked up from germline, CDR1 is MGHRA and CDR2 is YSYEKL. V shed 2 bases, J shed 2 bases, and the junction held 13 bases outside the gene matches. The CDR3 has 18 residues.

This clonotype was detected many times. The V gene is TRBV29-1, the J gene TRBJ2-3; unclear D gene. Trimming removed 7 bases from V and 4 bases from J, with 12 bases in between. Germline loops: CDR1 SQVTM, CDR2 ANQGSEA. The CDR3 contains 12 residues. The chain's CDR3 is CSAQVFSDTQYF. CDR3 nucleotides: TGCAGCGCCCAAGTGTTCTCAGATACGCAGTATTTT.

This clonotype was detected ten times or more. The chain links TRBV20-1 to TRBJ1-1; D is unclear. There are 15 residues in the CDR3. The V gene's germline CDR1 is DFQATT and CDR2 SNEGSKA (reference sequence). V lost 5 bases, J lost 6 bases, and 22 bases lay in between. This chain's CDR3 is CSAVRSPEALAEAFF. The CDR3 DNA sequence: TGCAGTGCTGTCCGGAGCCCTGAAGCTTTGGCTGAAGCTTTCTTT.